Listed here are 21 T cell receptor beta chains from one sample, sequenced in a study of blood T cell repertoires in COVID-19. Assay used: immunoSEQ multiplex PCR; TCRdb lists only in-frame clones, some missing. This sample carries roughly 170,000 clones, around 67% of them seen once, and the ten largest clones take approximately 3%. Sequencing input: peripheral blood. The source of these receptors is a woman at least 80 years old with acute or convalescent COVID-19.

The V call is TRBV19, the J call TRBJ1-4; D might be TRBD1 (5 bases). Germline lookup yields CDR1 LNHDA and CDR2 SQIVND (reference sequence). CDR3 length: 15 residues. V was cut by 5 bases and J by 1 base, with 11 bases left in between. The CDR3 sequence is CASSPLQGTNEKLFF. The CDR3 nucleotides read TGTGCCAGTAGTCCTCTGCAGGGAACTAATGAAAAACTGTTTTTT.

V is TRBV18 and J is TRBJ1-6; a possible D gene is TRBD1 (5 bases). The V end lost 4 bases, the J end lost 2 bases, and 15 bases lay between the germline ends. Germline V CDR1 and CDR2: KGHSH, LQKENI. The CDR3 has 17 amino acids. The CDR3 DNA sequence: TGTGCCAGCTCACTTTCAGCCCCGACAGCCTATAATTCACCCCTCCACTTT. This sequence encodes CASSLSAPTAYNSPLHF.

This chain joins TRBV4-1 and TRBJ2-3; 12 positions match TRBD2. In germline, CDR1 is MGHRA, CDR2 YSYEKL. The CDR3 contains 17 residues. Trimming took 4 bases from V and 3 from J; bases not matched to a gene: 8. The CDR3 region has the DNA TGCGCCAGCAGCCGAACAGGACTAGCGGGACTTACAGATACGCAGTATTTT. Protein: CASSRTGLAGLTDTQYF.

V usage is TRBV20-1 and J usage is TRBJ2-5; D call uncertain. Germline V CDR1 and CDR2: DFQATT, SNEGSKA (reference sequence). Trimming cost V 3 bases and J 7 bases, with 15 bases left between them. The CDR3 contains 13 residues. The CDR3 here is CSASYSSKRTQYF. Written as DNA, the CDR3 is TGCAGTGCTAGTTACTCCTCCAAGAGGACCCAGTACTTC.

The chain links TRBV4-3 to TRBJ2-1, with a weak D call TRBD1 (5 bases). The V gene lost 1 base and the J gene lost 4 bases, with 11 bases spanning the gap. CDR1 and CDR2 from the germline V gene are LGHNA and YSLEER. The CDR3 is 15 residues long. The CDR3 region is CASSQAQGTYNEQFF. For the CDR3, the DNA is TGCGCCAGCAGCCAAGCCCAGGGAACGTACAATGAGCAGTTCTTC.

The chain is built from TRBV6-1 and TRBJ2-3, with TRBD1 as a possible D gene (6 bases). Trimming pared 0 bases from V and 1 base from J, leaving 14 bases between. The germline V gene has CDR1 MNHNS and CDR2 SASEGT. This CDR3 spans 17 amino acids. The CDR3: CASSEAGTLSGTDTQYF. CDR3 nucleotide sequence: TGTGCCAGCAGTGAAGCGGGGACACTCTCAGGCACAGATACGCAGTATTTT.

This chain joins TRBV7-2 and TRBJ1-4, with 9 nucleotides matching TRBD1. Germline CDR1 and CDR2: SGHTA and FQGNSA. J was trimmed by 7 bases and V by 5 bases; bases with no gene match: 5. The CDR3 loop spans 14 amino acids. DNA of the CDR3: TGTGCCAGCAGCCCGGGACAGGGTATTGAAAAACTGTTTTTT. Amino acids: CASSPGQGIEKLFF.

This clone turned up a few times. The gene calls are TRBV9 and TRBJ1-1; D is uncertain. The CDR3 is made up of 13 amino acids. Germline V CDR1 and CDR2: SGDLS, YYNGEE. Trimming removed 4 bases from V and 6 bases from J, with 13 bases in between. The DNA of the CDR3 is TGTGCCAGCAGCCTAGAAGCTTTCTCTGAAGCTTTCTTT. Translation: CASSLEAFSEAFF.

This clone has just one count. The chain has TRBV15 and TRBJ1-1; D remains ambiguous. The CDR3 consists of 14 residues. Germline V lookup: CDR1 LNHNV, CDR2 YYDKDF (reference sequence). Trimming cost V 1 base and J 5 bases, with 11 bases left between them. This CDR3 reads CATSRAGAGTEAFF. The CDR3 DNA reads TGTGCCACCAGCAGAGCAGGTGCTGGGACTGAAGCTTTCTTT. Combining the CDR3 with reference TRBV15 and TRBJ1-1 gives the whole variable domain DAMVIQNPRYQVTQFGKPVTLSCSQTLNHNVMYWYQQKSSQAPKLLFHYYDKDFNNEADTPDNFQSRRPNTSFCFLDIRSPGLGDTAMYLCATSRAGAGTEAFFGQGTRLTVV.

The table lists this clone with a few counts. The chain links TRBV4-1 to TRBJ2-3; 11 bases are shared with TRBD2. Trimming took 4 bases from V and 2 from J; bases not matched to a gene: 11. Germline V gives CDR1 MGHRA, CDR2 YSYEKL. The length of the CDR3 is 18 residues. The CDR3 spells CASSRQGLAGGVTDTQYF. The CDR3 DNA sequence: TGCGCCAGCAGCCGGCAGGGTTTAGCGGGAGGGGTCACAGATACGCAGTATTTT.

This chain uses TRBV21-1 with TRBJ2-7; TRBD2 is the table's D call, not checked against the DNA. TRBV21-1 is marked as a pseudogene. CDR3 length: 17 residues. The chain's CDR3 is CASSKSGLAGGVHEQYF. CDR3 nucleotides: TGTGCCAGCAGCAAATCGGGACTAGCGGGAGGTGTGCACGAGCAGTACTTC.

The rearrangement links TRBV2 to TRBJ1-5; D is undetermined. The germline CDR1 and CDR2 sequences are SNHLY and FYNNEI. V lost 4 bases to trimming and J lost 6 bases, with 16 bases between them. The CDR3 is made up of 15 amino acids. CDR3 bases: TGTGCCAGCAGTGTCGCCGAGTCCCCTAGTCAGCCCCAGCATTTT. Protein sequence: CASSVAESPSQPQHF.

This sequence joins TRBV28 and TRBJ1-6; D not certain. The V gene lost 3 bases and the J gene lost 10 bases, with 7 bases spanning the gap. CDR1 MDHEN and CDR2 SYDVKM come from the germline V gene. This CDR3 spans 12 amino acids. The CDR3 here is CASSFAASPLHF. In DNA form, the CDR3 reads TGTGCCAGCAGTTTCGCGGCCTCACCCCTCCACTTT. Full variable domain (outside the CDR3, taken from reference TRBV28 and TRBJ1-6): DVKVTQSSRYLVKRTGEKVFLECVQDMDHENMFWYRQDPGLGLRLIYFSYDVKMKEKGDIPEGYSVSREKKERFSLILESASTNQTSMYLCASSFAASPLHFGNGTRLTVT.

The V gene is TRBV11-3, the J gene TRBJ2-3; 9 nucleotides agree with TRBD2. The CDR3 covers 14 residues. Germline CDR1 SGHNT, CDR2 YENEEA. V was pared by 5 bases and J by 4 bases, with 4 bases of the junction left unmatched. CDR3 residues: CASSLSGSADTQYF. The DNA for the CDR3 is TGTGCCAGCAGCCTTAGCGGGAGTGCAGATACGCAGTATTTT.

The chain has TRBV28 and TRBJ2-7, with D perhaps TRBD2 (5 bases). V gave up 10 bases and J gave up 3 bases, with 13 bases separating them. CDR3 length: 12 residues. Germline CDR1 reads MDHEN; CDR2 reads SYDVKM. The DNA for the CDR3 is TGTGCCACCCAGACTACACACTACGAGCAGTACTTC. Protein: CATQTTHYEQYF.

V gene TRBV6-5 combines with J gene TRBJ2-2; D not certain. The CDR3 extends over 13 amino acids. V was shortened by 8 bases and J by 5 bases, with 12 bases between the two germline ends. Germline-derived CDR1 and CDR2 are MNHEY and SVGAGI. DNA of the CDR3: TGTGCCAGCCTCCCTTCAGTAACCGGGGAGCTGTTTTTT. It translates to CASLPSVTGELFF.

The chain combines TRBV6-6 with TRBJ1-1; tentative D call: TRBD1 (6 bases). Trimming removed 6 bases at V and 1 base at J, with 12 bases between. Germline CDR1 reads MNHNY; CDR2 reads SVGAGI (reference sequence). The CDR3 spans 14 residues. The CDR3 DNA reads TGTGCCAGCAGAAGGACAGCCACGAACACTGAAGCTTTCTTT. Translating gives CASRRTATNTEAFF.

V and J are TRBV28 and TRBJ2-1, with 13 bases matching TRBD2. This CDR3 contains 17 residues. V trimming: 3 bases; J trimming: 10 bases; junction bases outside the gene matches: 12. CDR1 is MDHEN, CDR2 SYDVKM, per germline. The chain's CDR3 is CASSFGLAGAGFGEQFF. The CDR3 DNA follows: TGTGCCAGCAGTTTTGGACTAGCGGGAGCGGGCTTCGGGGAGCAGTTCTTC.

This chain uses TRBV5-4 with TRBJ2-1, with TRBD2 identical over 8 bases. The CDR3 has 17 residues. CDR1 and CDR2 (germline): SGHNT, YYREEE (reference sequence). Trimming took 5 bases from V and 0 from J; bases not matched to a gene: 10. CDR3 loop: CASSPGGASSSYNEQFF. CDR3 sequence (DNA): TGTGCCAGCAGTCCGGGGGGGGCATCGAGCTCCTACAATGAGCAGTTCTTC.

The chain links TRBV4-1 to TRBJ1-3; the match to TRBD1 covers 10 bases. CDR1 is MGHRA, CDR2 YSYEKL, per germline. This CDR3 region has 16 residues. V lost 4 bases, J lost 7 bases, and 10 bases stayed unmatched. The CDR3 reads CASSPPGQGIANTIYF. The CDR3 bases are TGCGCCAGCAGCCCGCCGGGACAGGGGATTGCGAACACCATATATTTT.

This clone was seen a few times. The chain uses TRBV30 and TRBJ2-3; D is undetermined. The V gene's germline CDR1 is GTSNPN and CDR2 SVGIG (reference sequence). The CDR3 is 12 residues long. Trimming took off 2 bases at V and 2 bases at J, with 5 bases between the two ends. This CDR3 reads CAWSYSTDTQYF. In DNA form, the CDR3 reads TGTGCCTGGAGTTACTCCACAGATACGCAGTATTTT.